This T cell receptor beta chain was captured by sequencing in a study of blood T cells in healthy people across ages (dated by TCRdb to 2015 to 2017). Looking at the study overall: In model experiments, template switching captured about one uniquely barcoded TCR beta cDNA molecule for every two T cells. To avoid experimental bias, donors of different ages were distributed randomly across sequencing lanes. Donors were grouped into four age groups: young (average roughly 16 years), middle-aged (39), aged (over 55) and long-lived (less than 85). Age-related changes in TCR beta repertoire diversity were measured in the study by deep sequencing normalized with unique cDNA molecular identifiers. Two additional independent replicas of 1 million unique cDNA reads from the same blood draw were analyzed for two donors (one aged 18 to 30 and one aged 80 or older). Points the paper makes about the study in general: A strong correlation was found between observed TCR beta diversity and the percentage of naive T cells measured by flow cytometry. As age increased, observed TCR beta diversity per million T cells dropped in a roughly linear way, and a significant reduction was already evident by age about 40. Compared with the aged group, the long-lived group had more naive CD4+ T cells, fewer expanded clones and increased TCR diversity, a pattern suggesting age selection. Estimates of total diversity based on one million sequenced T cells were considered lower bounds and underestimates. Because donor CMV infection status was unknown, age-related changes in expanded clonotypes were potentially confounded. Since profiling was done on bulk unsorted PBMCs, naive and antigen-experienced compartments could not be conclusively compared.

As regards this clonotype: Which antigen it targets is not known. No clone much larger than this one lies a single base away; base qualities are absent.

The donors were under 40 Caucasian individuals from Russia, aged roughly 6 to 90 years, who were systemically healthy. Approximately 9.3 milliliters of peripheral blood were drawn from each donor into EDTA-treated Vacutainer tubes. PBMCs were isolated by Ficoll-Paque density-gradient centrifugation, with at least 6 million obtained per sample. Total RNA was extracted from PBMCs with Trizol reagent, with at least 6 micrograms obtained per sample. For every donor, an aliquot of PBMCs went through flow cytometry to measure the percentages of naive CD45RAhigh/CD27high T cells. As encoded in the germline V gene (reference sequence), CDR1 is DFQATT while CDR2 is SNEGSKA. From the cysteine up to the phenylalanine, the CDR3 has a length of 13 residues. Only CDR3 DNA remains: 39 bases, in frame from the first base. Trimming removed 5 bases from V and 3 bases from J, leaving 10 bases between the germline ends.

Library preparation employed 5' RACE. The second PCR ran for roughly 6 to 11 cycles and used a J-beta primer mix along with a sample-barcoded 5' primer. A template-switch 5' adaptor carrying 12 random nucleotides introduced a unique molecular identifier onto each TCR beta cDNA molecule. Each sample yielded at least 3 million CDR3-containing paired-end reads. All of the RNA was converted into first-strand cDNA using the Mint cDNA synthesis kit, with a TRBC-specific oligonucleotide serving as the primer. All cDNA was treated with uracil-DNA glycosylase and then went through a first 18-cycle PCR with the universal primers M1SS and BC2_uni_R. Processing in the source paper ran as follows. Normalization of each sample was performed by random selection of 1 million high-quality reads, each carrying a distinct molecular identifier. Reads with shared molecular identifiers were discarded instead of being binned into consensus sequences. MiTCR, set to a Q25 quality threshold and the strictest error-elimination algorithm, was used for CDR3 identification, clonotype clustering and error correction. A nonparametric unseen species model with Euler transformation was used to estimate lower-bound total TCR beta diversity. TCRdb ran its own pipeline on the public reads, namely fastp trimming at Q25 and MiXCR clone calling, and kept in-frame beta chains. Duplicate CDR3 protein sequences are folded into a single record with the most common DNA and genes. The V and J calls, along with clone size, are taken from TCRdb and not from the paper's own processing. The sample records 1.5 million to 2 million distinct CDR3 sequences, around 42% of which are singletons. The leading ten clones occupy 23% of the sample.

The TCR sequence derives from a human donor in good health. The rearrangement joined TRBV20-1 to TRBJ2-2; possibly the D gene is TRBD1, per 6 matching bases. Material for sequencing was blood. The CDR3 region has the sequence CSALQGDTGELFF. The sequence in DNA is TGCAGTGCTCTACAGGGTGACACCGGGGAGCTGTTTTTT.